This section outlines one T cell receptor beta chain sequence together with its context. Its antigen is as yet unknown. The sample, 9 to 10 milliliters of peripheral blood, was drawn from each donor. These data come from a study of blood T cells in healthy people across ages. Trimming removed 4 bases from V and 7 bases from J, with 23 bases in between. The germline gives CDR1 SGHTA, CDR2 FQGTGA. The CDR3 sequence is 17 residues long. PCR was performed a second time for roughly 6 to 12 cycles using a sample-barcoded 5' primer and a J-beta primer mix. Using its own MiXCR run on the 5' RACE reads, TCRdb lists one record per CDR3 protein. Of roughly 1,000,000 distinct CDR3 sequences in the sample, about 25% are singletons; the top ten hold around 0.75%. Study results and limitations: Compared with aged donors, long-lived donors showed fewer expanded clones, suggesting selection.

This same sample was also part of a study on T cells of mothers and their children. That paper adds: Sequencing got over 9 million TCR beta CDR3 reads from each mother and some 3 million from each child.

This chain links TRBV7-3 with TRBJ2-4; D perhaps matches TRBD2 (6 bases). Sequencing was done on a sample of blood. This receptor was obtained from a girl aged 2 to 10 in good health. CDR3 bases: TGTGCCAGCAGCTCCTCACCCGGGAGAGGGATTGGGAACATTCAGTACTTC. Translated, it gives CASSSSPGRGIGNIQYF. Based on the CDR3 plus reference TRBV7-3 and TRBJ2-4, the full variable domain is GAGVSQTPSNKVTEKGKYVELRCDPISGHTALYWYRQSLGQGPEFLIYFQGTGAADDSGLPNDRFFAVRPEGSVSTLKIQRTERGDSAVYLCASSSSPGRGIGNIQYFGAGTRLSVL.